The 17 T cell receptor beta chains listed next were all sequenced from one sample in a study of T cell repertoires in cytomegalovirus infection. No antigen has been assigned to these receptors. MiXCR was run by TCRdb on the reads, yielding one entry per CDR3 protein. Of 200,000 or so distinct CDR3 sequences detected, 38% appear once; the ten largest clones hold over 45%. The sample here was CD8+ T cells from cultured PBMCs, taken from culture after CMV antigen stimulation. The receptor set was obtained from a human donor in good health (CMV status not recorded). Some clones in this sample may be carry-over from other donors' samples.

This clonotype was seen ten or more times. The rearrangement links TRBV6-2 or TRBV6-3 to TRBJ2-1; D is possibly TRBD1 (6 bases). The CDR3 runs to 14 residues. Trimming took 2 bases from V and 4 from J, leaving 9 bases between them. The germline V gene encodes CDR1 MNHEY and CDR2 SVGEGT. The CDR3 spells CASSYGTIYNEQFF. The CDR3 DNA reads as TGTGCCAGCAGTTACGGGACAATATACAATGAGCAGTTCTTC.

V gene TRBV7-9 combines with J gene TRBJ1-5, with no clear D. This CDR3 is built from 13 residues. Germline-derived CDR1 and CDR2 are SEHNR and FQNEAQ (reference sequence). Trimming removed 5 bases at V and 0 bases at J, with 5 bases between. The CDR3 DNA follows: TGTGCCAGCAGCATTAATAGCAATCAGCCCCAGCATTTT. Its translation is CASSINSNQPQHF.

This clonotype was seen repeatedly, ten times or more. The V and J genes are TRBV7-2 and TRBJ2-5; no clear D gene. Per germline, CDR1 SGHTA and CDR2 FQGNSA. With 3 bases removed from V and 4 bases from J, the gap between germline ends came to 9 bases. The CDR3 runs to 13 residues. Written as DNA, the CDR3 is TGTGCCAGCAGCTTGAGGTTTTCAGAGACCCAGTACTTC. Translated: CASSLRFSETQYF.

About this clonotype itself: A much larger clone differs from this one at a single base, so this may be a read error. The CDR3 does not end in the conserved phenylalanine or tryptophan, so this is likely a read error. V usage is TRBV7-4 and J usage is TRBJ2-7; TRBD2 might be the D (7 bases). CDR3 length: 14 amino acids. Germline values: CDR1 SGHVT, CDR2 SQSDAQ. Between the trimmed V and J ends, which lost 5 bases and 3 bases, there was a span of 14 bases. For the CDR3, the DNA is TGTGCCAGCAGCCAGCGGGACAAATACTACGAGCAGTACTTA. Residues: CASSQRDKYYEQYL.

V is TRBV14 and J is TRBJ1-3; D gene ambiguous. The CDR3 has 12 amino acids. The germline gives CDR1 SGHDN, CDR2 FVKESK. Trimming stripped 2 bases from V and 2 bases from J, with 1 base between. CDR3 sequence reads: CASSQPGNTIYF. The CDR3 bases are TGTGCCAGCAGCCAACCTGGAAACACCATATATTTT.

This clonotype has only a few counts. The gene calls are TRBV29-1 and TRBJ2-1, with 12 bases matching TRBD2. Trimming took 4 bases from V and 8 from J; bases not matched to a gene: 6. CDR3 length: 14 residues. CDR1 and CDR2 (germline): SQVTM, ANQGSEA. CDR3 residues: CSVASTSGSDEQFF. CDR3 in DNA: TGCAGCGTTGCGTCGACTAGCGGGAGCGATGAGCAGTTCTTC.

The V call is TRBV5-4, the J call TRBJ1-6, with D perhaps TRBD1 (5 bases). V gave up 0 bases and J gave up 7 bases, with 20 bases separating them. The CDR3 consists of 18 residues. Germline CDR1 reads SGHNT; CDR2 reads YYREEE (reference sequence). The CDR3 nucleotides read TGTGCCAGCAGCTTGGAATCGGGGACCCGGACGTCCAATTCACCCCTCCACTTT. Amino acid sequence: CASSLESGTRTSNSPLHF.

This rearrangement joins TRBV5-1 to TRBJ2-1; the match to TRBD1 covers 7 bases. The CDR3 consists of 13 residues. The junction had 4 bases not matched to a gene; V was cut back by 5 bases and J by 5 bases. From germline, CDR1 is SGHRS and CDR2 YFSETQ. The CDR3 DNA is TGCGCCAGCAGGCCTCAGGGGGACAATGAGCAGTTCTTC. Its translation: CASRPQGDNEQFF.

The chain couples TRBV19 to TRBJ2-7, with TRBD1 as a possible D gene (6 bases). Germline values: CDR1 LNHDA, CDR2 SQIVND (reference sequence). The ends were cut back, 5 bases at V and 5 bases at J, with 22 bases in the middle. This CDR3 region has 16 residues. In DNA, the CDR3 is TGTGCCAGTAGTCCGAGGGTCCGGGACACCCAACACGAGCAGTACTTC. Residues: CASSPRVRDTQHEQYF.

The chain uses TRBV19 and TRBJ2-1; D call uncertain. V was trimmed by 2 bases and J by 3 bases, leaving 2 bases between them. The CDR3 loop spans 12 amino acids. Germline V gene data show CDR1 as LNHDA and CDR2 as SQIVND (reference sequence). This chain's CDR3 is CASSISYNEQFF. DNA of the CDR3: TGTGCCAGTAGTATAAGCTACAATGAGCAGTTCTTC.

The chain links TRBV6-8 to TRBJ2-1; D ambiguous. Germline V gene data show CDR1 as MNHGY and CDR2 as SAAAGT. The V end was cut by 7 bases, the J end by 5 bases, with 12 bases between. The CDR3 length is 13 residues. For the CDR3, the DNA is TGTGCCAGCACCGTGCCTGGGAACAATGAGCAGTTCTTC. This encodes CASTVPGNNEQFF.

The gene calls are TRBV6-5 and TRBJ2-1; perhaps TRBD1 as D (6 bases). CDR1 and CDR2 (germline): MNHEY, SVGAGI. The CDR3 is 14 residues long. V lost 4 bases, J lost 2 bases, and 9 bases lay in between. CDR3 sequence (DNA): TGTGCCAGCAGTTGGGGGCCACCCTACAATGAGCAGTTCTTC. The encoded protein is CASSWGPPYNEQFF.

A few counts support this clonotype. J is TRBJ2-1 and V is TRBV28, with 11 bases aligning to TRBD2. The V and J ends lost 4 bases and 1 base, in that order; junction bases with no gene match: 9. CDR1 is MDHEN and CDR2 is SYDVKM in the germline V gene. CDR3 size: 18 residues. The CDR3 protein is CASSYPGLAEGSYNEQFF. CDR3 DNA sequence: TGTGCCAGCAGTTATCCGGGACTAGCGGAAGGTTCCTACAATGAGCAGTTCTTC.

This clonotype has more than one count but fewer than ten. V usage is TRBV11-2 and J usage is TRBJ2-2; perhaps TRBD1 as D (6 bases). V dropped 5 bases and J dropped 2 bases, with 15 bases sitting between them. Germline values: CDR1 SGHAT, CDR2 FQNNGV. The CDR3 runs 16 residues. CDR3 sequence reads: CASSPPGTPNTGELFF. CDR3 in DNA: TGTGCCAGCAGCCCTCCCGGGACACCAAACACCGGGGAGCTGTTTTTT.

The chain recombines TRBV12-3 or TRBV12-4 with TRBJ1-1; tentative D call: TRBD1 (6 bases). CDR3 size: 13 residues. V was clipped by 4 bases and J by 3 bases, with 9 bases between them. The CDR3 sequence is CASSSGAYTEAFF. The CDR3 DNA reads TGTGCCAGCAGTTCAGGGGCCTACACTGAAGCTTTCTTT.

The table lists this clonotype with a few counts. V usage is TRBV7-9 and J usage is TRBJ2-2; 8 bases match TRBD2. Trimming at V came to 8 bases and at J to 7 bases, leaving 9 bases not matched to a gene. The germline V gene has CDR1 SEHNR and CDR2 FQNEAQ (reference sequence). This CDR3 comprises 14 residues. The CDR3 loop reads CASAGGREIGELFF. CDR3 nucleotide sequence: TGTGCCAGCGCGGGGGGCCGGGAGATCGGGGAGCTGTTTTTT.

The CDR3: CASSLTISGEGQETQYF. The CDR3 nucleotides read TGTGCCAGCAGCTTAACCATTAGCGGGGAAGGGCAAGAGACCCAGTACTTC. This chain links TRBV7-6 with TRBJ2-5; TRBD2 aligns across 8 bases. Germline V CDR1 and CDR2: SGHVS, FNYEAQ. The V and J ends lost 2 bases and 2 bases, in that order; junction bases with no gene match: 10. This CDR3 region has 17 residues.